The T cell receptor (beta chain) under discussion was sequenced for a study of CD8 T cells in ankylosing spondylitis. Unmatched junction bases numbered 13, after V lost 5 bases and J lost 2 bases. This CDR3 spans 17 amino acids. The germline CDR1 and CDR2 sequences are KGHDR and SFDVKD. This clonotype was seen only a few times. Each CDR3 protein gets one entry after TCRdb re-called the 5' RACE reads with MiXCR. The repertoire includes roughly 190,000 distinct CDR3 sequences, 9.5% to 15% of them detected once, and 16% sits in the top ten. This sequence originates from a male donor with ankylosing spondylitis or in good health (not recorded which). Sequencing was done on a sample of blood, either unsorted or a sorted T cell fraction (not recorded which). J is TRBJ2-7 and V is TRBV24-1, with TRBD1 matching 8 bases. The CDR3 bases are TGTGCCACCAGTGCCAAGGACAGGGAATCCTTCACCTACGAGCAGTACTTC. Its translation is CATSAKDRESFTYEQYF.